These 26 T cell receptor beta chains were all obtained from the same sample, sequenced in a study of OX40 agonist ivuxolimab in advanced cancers. Profiling relied on immunoSEQ multiplex PCR, and the TCRdb table lists in-frame clones only, not all of them. The sample includes about 86,000 clones, approximately 90% of them seen just once. This sample comprised CD4+ or CD8+ T cells sorted from blood, obtained in a trial of the OX40 agonist ivuxolimab. Receptors originate from an adult with an advanced solid tumor such as melanoma, head and neck, liver or kidney cancer.

V gene TRBV19 combines with J gene TRBJ1-1; D is uncertain. V gave up 5 bases and J gave up 1 base, with 11 bases separating them. Germline CDR1 and CDR2: LNHDA and SQIVND (reference sequence). The CDR3 sequence is 14 residues long. The CDR3 sequence: CASSDTAENTEAFF. CDR3 DNA sequence: TGTGCCAGTAGTGACACAGCGGAGAACACTGAAGCTTTCTTT.

This chain links TRBV27 with TRBJ1-5; 9 bases fit TRBD1. The CDR3 covers 15 residues. Per germline, CDR1 MNHEY and CDR2 SMNVEV (reference sequence). V lost 5 bases and J lost 7; bases outside the gene matches: 9. The CDR3 bases are TGTGCCAGCAGTCAACTACAGGGGGCTCGGCAGCCCCAGCATTTT. It is translated as CASSQLQGARQPQHF.

For the CDR3, the DNA is TGTGCCAGCACTCAAATTGACAGGGATAGGTCCGAGCAGTACTTC. Protein: CASTQIDRDRSEQYF. The chain links TRBV28 to TRBJ2-7, with 7 bases that match TRBD1. With 7 bases clipped from V and 6 bases from J, the junction kept 15 bases outside the gene matches. This CDR3 region has 15 residues. The germline gives CDR1 MDHEN, CDR2 SYDVKM.

This chain joins TRBV11-2 and TRBJ2-7; tentative D call: TRBD2 (5 bases). Deletions cut 1 base from V and 0 bases from J, with 10 bases between. Germline assignment: CDR1 SGHAT and CDR2 FQNNGV. The CDR3 runs 15 residues. The CDR3 loop reads CASSLAAGVSYEQYF. The CDR3 DNA is TGTGCCAGCAGCTTAGCGGCCGGGGTCTCCTACGAGCAGTACTTC.

The rearrangement links TRBV9 to TRBJ2-2, with a tentative D call TRBD1 (6 bases). Trimming removed 4 bases from V and 4 bases from J, with 17 bases in between. The germline V gene has CDR1 SGDLS and CDR2 YYNGEE. The CDR3 runs 16 residues. The CDR3 sequence is CASSPRGPASTGELFF. As DNA, the CDR3 is TGTGCCAGCAGCCCCAGGGGACCGGCGAGCACCGGGGAGCTGTTTTTT.

A single count supports this clone. The chain has TRBV28 and TRBJ2-1; D possibly corresponds to TRBD2 (5 bases). Deletions cut 4 bases from V and 9 bases from J, with 25 bases between. From germline, CDR1 is MDHEN and CDR2 SYDVKM. The CDR3 spans 17 residues. DNA for the CDR3: TGTGCCAGCAGTTATACCCCGGGAAGGTTCGTTGAGGGTGAGCAGTTCTTC. Translated: CASSYTPGRFVEGEQFF.

The chain recombines TRBV5-4 with TRBJ2-7; D gene ambiguous. There are 15 residues in the CDR3. V lost 3 bases and J lost 5, with 18 bases in between. Germline CDR1 SGHNT, CDR2 YYREEE (reference sequence). CDR3 DNA sequence: TGTGCCAGCAGCTCTTACACCGGGCCCCAAAACGAGCAGTACTTC. As protein: CASSSYTGPQNEQYF.

This clone was counted a few times. The gene calls are TRBV25-1 and TRBJ2-2; a weak D match, TRBD1 (6 bases). V was trimmed by 6 bases and J by 1 base, leaving 12 bases between them. Per germline, CDR1 MGHDK and CDR2 SYGVNS. The CDR3 totals 15 residues. CDR3 in DNA: TGTGCCAGCAGGAATGCACAGGGGAACACCGGGGAGCTGTTTTTT. This encodes CASRNAQGNTGELFF.

The V gene is TRBV28, the J gene TRBJ2-7, with 10 bases aligning to TRBD1. With V trimmed by 2 bases and J by 3 bases, 7 bases remained unmatched. From germline, CDR1 is MDHEN and CDR2 SYDVKM. This CDR3 spans 16 amino acids. CDR3 in amino acids: CASSLGTGVPLYEQYF. CDR3 nucleotides: TGTGCCAGCAGTTTAGGGACAGGGGTCCCTCTCTACGAGCAGTACTTC. Using reference TRBV28 and TRBJ2-7 for the parts outside the CDR3, the full variable domain is DVKVTQSSRYLVKRTGEKVFLECVQDMDHENMFWYRQDPGLGLRLIYFSYDVKMKEKGDIPEGYSVSREKKERFSLILESASTNQTSMYLCASSLGTGVPLYEQYFGPGTRLTVT.

J is TRBJ1-1 and V is TRBV9; TRBD1 might be the D (6 bases). V lost 1 base to trimming and J lost 5 bases, with 12 bases between them. CDR3 length equals 14 residues. The V gene's germline CDR1 is SGDLS and CDR2 YYNGEE. The CDR3 nucleotides read TGTGCCAGCAGCGTAACGACAGGTACTACTGAAGCTTTCTTT. Amino acids: CASSVTTGTTEAFF. Full variable domain (rest looked up from reference TRBV9 and TRBJ1-1): DSGVTQTPKHLITATGQRVTLRCSPRSGDLSVYWYQQSLDQGLQFLIQYYNGEERAKGNILERFSAQQFPDLHSELNLSSLELGDSALYFCASSVTTGTTEAFFGQGTRLTVV.

Notes on this clone: Different DNA sequences within this sample yield the same CDR3. The J gene is TRBJ2-3, the V gene TRBV11-3, with no clear D. This CDR3 region has 15 residues. V lost 2 bases and J lost 0, with 9 bases in between. Germline-derived CDR1 and CDR2 are SGHNT and YENEEA. For the CDR3, the DNA is TGTGCCAGCAGCTTAACGTGGGGAAGCACAGATACGCAGTATTTT. Encoded protein: CASSLTWGSTDTQYF.

V gene TRBV25-1 combines with J gene TRBJ2-1; the match to TRBD2 covers 9 bases. Germline trimming cut 2 bases from V and 4 bases from J; bases unmatched to any gene: 12. Germline CDR1 reads MGHDK; CDR2 reads SYGVNS. This CDR3 contains 18 residues. CDR3 residues: CASSEGRLAAYSYNEQFF. The CDR3 nucleotides read TGTGCCAGCAGTGAAGGGCGACTAGCGGCATACTCGTACAATGAGCAGTTCTTC.

V usage is TRBV19 and J usage is TRBJ2-6; D remains unclear. CDR3 size: 13 residues. The V gene's germline CDR1 is LNHDA and CDR2 SQIVND (reference sequence). Trimming removed 6 bases from V and 1 base from J, with 4 bases in between. CDR3 in DNA: TGTGCCAGTAGCTATTCTGGGGCCAACGTCCTGACTTTC. This encodes CASSYSGANVLTF.

This clone showed up just a few times. This rearrangement joins TRBV14 to TRBJ1-1; no clear D. This CDR3 has 12 residues. Germline V gene lookup returns CDR1 SGHDN and CDR2 FVKESK. The V gene lost 0 bases and the J gene lost 7 bases, with 6 bases spanning the gap. As DNA, the CDR3 is TGTGCCAGCAGCCAAGACAGGATTGAAGCTTTCTTT. Its translation is CASSQDRIEAFF.

The chain carries TRBV5-4 and TRBJ2-7; TRBD2 aligns across 10 bases. V shed 0 bases and J 1 base; nucleotides not matched to a gene: 10. CDR3 size: 18 residues. Germline values: CDR1 SGHNT, CDR2 YYREEE (reference sequence). Here the CDR3 DNA reads TGTGCCAGCAGCTTGGGGACTAGCGGCTCTCAACCTTCCTACGAGCAGTACTTC. Its protein is CASSLGTSGSQPSYEQYF.

The chain combines TRBV7-9 with TRBJ2-3; D might be TRBD1 or TRBD2, each matching 6 bases. There are 17 residues in the CDR3. Between the trimmed V and J ends, which lost 5 bases and 5 bases, there was a span of 23 bases. CDR1 is SEHNR and CDR2 is FQNEAQ in the germline V gene (reference sequence). CDR3 DNA sequence: TGTGCCAGCAGCCCGCGCCTTCCGGGGGCCGGGGGAGATACGCAGTATTTT. It codes for CASSPRLPGAGGDTQYF.

The chain uses TRBV7-2 and TRBJ1-1, with no clear D. Trimming removed 7 bases from V and 4 bases from J, with 25 bases in between. The CDR3 spans 17 residues. The germline V gene encodes CDR1 SGHTA and CDR2 FQGNSA. CDR3 amino acids: CASNVYSRGIAPTEAFF. The CDR3 DNA reads TGTGCCAGCAACGTTTACTCCCGGGGAATCGCACCCACTGAAGCTTTCTTT.

This CDR3 is CASTDRVNIQYF. The DNA for the CDR3 is TGTGCCAGCACGGACAGGGTAAACATTCAGTACTTC. The chain has TRBV28 and TRBJ2-4; 8 nucleotides line up with TRBD1. Trimming at V came to 7 bases and at J to 6 bases, leaving 2 bases not matched to a gene. This CDR3 has 12 amino acids. The germline CDR1 and CDR2 sequences are MDHEN and SYDVKM. Full variable domain (missing parts from reference TRBV28 and TRBJ2-4): DVKVTQSSRYLVKRTGEKVFLECVQDMDHENMFWYRQDPGLGLRLIYFSYDVKMKEKGDIPEGYSVSREKKERFSLILESASTNQTSMYLCASTDRVNIQYFGAGTRLSVL.

This chain connects TRBV7-6 to TRBJ1-3, with TRBD1 matching over 8 bases. V dropped 1 base and J dropped 0; count of bases not matched to a gene: 2. This CDR3 comprises 16 residues. CDR1 is SGHVS, CDR2 FNYEAQ, per germline. The CDR3 nucleotides are TGTGCCAGCAGCTTAGTTGGACAGGGCTCTGGAAACACCATATATTTT. It codes for CASSLVGQGSGNTIYF.

This chain links TRBV7-3 with TRBJ1-1; D may be TRBD1 (5 bases). The CDR3 is 13 amino acids. Germline CDR1 and CDR2: SGHTA and FQGTGA. V shed 2 bases and J shed 5 bases, with 9 bases lying between them. Here the CDR3 reads CASSLGGPTEAFF. The CDR3, as DNA: TGTGCCAGCAGCTTAGGGGGTCCTACTGAAGCTTTCTTT.

V usage is TRBV7-2 and J usage is TRBJ1-3; no firm D call. This CDR3 contains 13 residues. Trimming left V 1 base short and J 3 bases short, with 4 bases between. Germline V gives CDR1 SGHTA, CDR2 FQGNSA. CDR3 sequence reads: CASSLVYGNTIYF. CDR3 bases: TGTGCCAGCAGCTTAGTATATGGAAACACCATATATTTT. The full variable domain, in which reference TRBV7-2 and TRBJ1-3 provide the parts outside the CDR3, is GAGVSQSPSNKVTEKGKDVELRCDPISGHTALYWYRQSLGQGLEFLIYFQGNSAPDKSGLPSDRFSAERTGGSVSTLTIQRTQQEDSAVYLCASSLVYGNTIYFGEGSWLTVV.

This clone was seen once. The V call is TRBV6-6, the J call TRBJ1-6, with TRBD1 matching 9 bases. CDR3 size: 15 residues. Germline V gives CDR1 MNHNY, CDR2 SVGAGI (reference sequence). Trimming took 2 bases from V and 8 from J; bases not matched to a gene: 4. The CDR3 nucleotides read TGTGCCAGCAGTTACGAACAGGGGGCTTATTCACCCCTCCACTTT. Its translation is CASSYEQGAYSPLHF.

This chain connects TRBV4-1 to TRBJ1-1, with 7 bases that match TRBD1. Germline V gene sequence: CDR1 MGHRA, CDR2 YSYEKL. With V trimmed by 6 bases and J by 3 bases, 13 bases remained unmatched. This CDR3 spans 16 amino acids. CDR3 in amino acids: CASRILTGTEDTEAFF. The CDR3 DNA sequence: TGCGCCAGCAGGATCTTGACAGGGACCGAGGACACTGAAGCTTTCTTT.

This CDR3 is CASRGRLDEQFF. CDR3 coding DNA: TGTGCCAGCCGTGGCCGGCTCGATGAGCAGTTCTTC. The V call is TRBV21-1, the J call TRBJ2-1. TRBV21-1 is recorded as a pseudogene. The CDR3 contains 12 residues.

The genes are TRBV19 and TRBJ1-6; 8 positions match TRBD1. The CDR3 has 15 residues. CDR1 and CDR2 (germline): LNHDA, SQIVND (reference sequence). Unmatched junction bases numbered 8, after V lost 7 bases and J lost 6 bases. The CDR3 protein is CASKNYRGSNSPLHF. The CDR3 DNA reads as TGTGCCAGTAAAAACTACAGGGGGTCTAATTCACCCCTCCACTTT.

The chain carries TRBV4-2 and TRBJ2-3, with a weak D call TRBD2 (5 bases). The germline V gene encodes CDR1 LGHNA and CDR2 YNFKEQ. The CDR3 runs 13 residues. V was trimmed by 4 bases and J by 4 bases, leaving 9 bases between them. The CDR3 nucleotides read TGTGCCAGCAGCCGGGAACTAGCAGATACGCAGTATTTT. This translates into CASSRELADTQYF.